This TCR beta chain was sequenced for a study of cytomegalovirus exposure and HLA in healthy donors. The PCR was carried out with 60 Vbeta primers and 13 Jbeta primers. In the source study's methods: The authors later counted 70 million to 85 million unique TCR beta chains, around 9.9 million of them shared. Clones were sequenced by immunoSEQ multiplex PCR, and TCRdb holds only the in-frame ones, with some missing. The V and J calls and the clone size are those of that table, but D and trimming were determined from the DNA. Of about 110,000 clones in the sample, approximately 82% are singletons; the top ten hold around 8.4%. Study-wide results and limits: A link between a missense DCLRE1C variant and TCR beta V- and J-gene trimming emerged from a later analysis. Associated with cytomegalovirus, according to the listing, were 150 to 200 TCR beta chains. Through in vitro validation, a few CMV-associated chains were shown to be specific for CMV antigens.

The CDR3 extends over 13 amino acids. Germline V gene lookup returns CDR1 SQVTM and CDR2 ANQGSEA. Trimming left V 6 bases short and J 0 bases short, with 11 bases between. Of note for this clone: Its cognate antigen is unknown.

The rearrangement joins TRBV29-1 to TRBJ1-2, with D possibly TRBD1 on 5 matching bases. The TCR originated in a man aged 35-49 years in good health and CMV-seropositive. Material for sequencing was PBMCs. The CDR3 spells CSVTVPTNYGYTF. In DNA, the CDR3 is TGCAGCGTGACAGTACCAACTAACTATGGCTACACCTTC.